The rows below give T cell receptor beta chains drawn from one sample of a study of CD8+CD57+ T cells in acquired aplastic anemia. Using its own MiXCR run on the reads, TCRdb lists one record per CDR3 protein. The table records some 120,000 distinct CDR3 sequences, 40% to 60% of them present only once. Sequenced input: sorted CD4+, CD8+, or CD8+CD57+ T cells (not recorded which) from PBMCs. These receptors were collected from a human donor in good health, serving as a control. CDR3s include the opening cysteine and the closing phenylalanine or tryptophan. D genes are given only for firm matches. Size is stated for part of the rows, as once, few or many counts, or as a class when the clone is expanded.

-	TRBV12-3/TRBV12-4	TRBJ2-3	-	CASSPETSISDTQYF	TGTGCCAGCAGTCCTGAGACTAGTATATCAGATACGCAGTATTTT
medium-sized	TRBV7-3	TRBJ1-2	-	CASSPQGDYGYTF	TGTGCCAGCAGCCCGCAGGGAGACTATGGCTACACCTTC
few	TRBV4-2	TRBJ2-2	TRBD2	CASSQGTSGGTSTGELFF	TGTGCCAGCAGCCAGGGTACTAGCGGGGGGACCTCTACCGGGGAGCTGTTTTTT
many	TRBV6-6	TRBJ1-5	-	CASTRISNQPQHF	TGTGCCAGCACCCGTATTAGCAATCAGCCCCAGCATTTT
few	TRBV15	TRBJ1-6	-	CATSRDPVLGSPLHF	TGTGCCACCAGCAGAGATCCAGTCTTGGGTTCACCCCTCCACTTT
-	TRBV2	TRBJ1-6	TRBD1	CASSLQGASSPLHF	TGTGCCAGCAGTCTACAGGGGGCAAGTTCACCCCTCCACTTT
-	TRBV20-1	TRBJ2-5	TRBD2	CSARDRQAGGQLETQYF	TGCAGTGCTAGAGATCGACAAGCGGGGGGGCAGCTAGAGACCCAGTACTTC
many	TRBV15	TRBJ1-4	-	CATSREVEKLFF	TGTGCCACCAGCAGAGAAGTCGAAAAACTGTTTTTT
many	TRBV4-3	TRBJ1-2	-	CASSQAGTGGVYGYTF	TGCGCCAGCAGCCAAGCGGGAACGGGGGGAGTCTATGGCTACACCTTC
many	TRBV9	TRBJ1-1	TRBD1	CASSRDSPNTEAFF	TGTGCCAGCAGCCGGGACAGCCCGAACACTGAAGCTTTCTTT
many	TRBV6-1	TRBJ1-1	-	CASSQGIEAFF	TGTGCCAGCAGTCAGGGGATTGAAGCTTTCTTT
-	TRBV29-1	TRBJ2-5	TRBD1	CSGGTGQETQYF	TGCAGCGGAGGGACAGGGCAAGAGACCCAGTACTTC
-	TRBV29-1	TRBJ2-1	TRBD1	CSVGTGTGGYNEQFF	TGCAGCGTTGGGACCGGGACAGGGGGCTACAATGAGCAGTTCTTC
many	TRBV14	TRBJ1-6	-	CASSQDTGTSYNSPLHF	TGTGCCAGCAGCCAAGATACCGGGACCTCCTATAATTCACCCCTCCACTTT
many	TRBV6-1	TRBJ1-5	-	CASRQQGRNQPQHF	TGTGCCAGCAGGCAACAGGGTCGGAATCAGCCCCAGCATTTT
-	TRBV25-1	TRBJ2-1	-	CASSEFGRGDYNEQFF	TGTGCCAGCAGTGAATTTGGAAGAGGGGATTACAATGAGCAGTTCTTT
many	TRBV9	TRBJ2-2	-	CASSERPLGELFF	TGTGCCAGCAGCGAACGCCCCCTCGGGGAGCTGTTTTTT
few	TRBV29-1	TRBJ2-3	-	CSVEPDTASTDTQYF	TGCAGCGTTGAGCCGGACACCGCCAGCACAGATACGCAGTATTTT
-	TRBV19	TRBJ1-4	TRBD1	CASSILRTGTDEKLFF	TGTGCCAGTAGTATATTGAGGACAGGGACGGATGAAAAACTGTTTTTT
-	TRBV6-1	TRBJ2-5	TRBD2	CASMSSGETQYF	TGTGCCAGCATGTCTAGCGGGGAGACCCAGTACTTC
-	TRBV12-3/TRBV12-4	TRBJ2-3	-	CASSLRPGRSTDTQYF	TGTGCCAGCAGTTTGAGGCCGGGACGGAGCACAGATACGCAGTATTTT
-	TRBV15	TRBJ1-4	-	CATSRAYEKLFF	TGTGCCACCAGCAGAGCATACGAAAAACTGTTTTTT
few	TRBV2	TRBJ1-2	-	CASRKGYVDGYTF	TGTGCCAGCAGGAAAGGTTATGTAGATGGCTACACCTTC
many	TRBV7-7	TRBJ2-3	TRBD1	CASSQGTGSSTDTQYF	TGTGCCAGCAGCCAAGGGACAGGGAGTAGCACAGATACGCAGTATTTT
-	TRBV10-1	TRBJ2-3	-	CASSEDRDTQYF	TGCGCCAGCAGCGAAGACAGGGATACGCAGTATTTT
-	TRBV7-8	TRBJ1-1	-	CASTPEWGDTEAFF	TGTGCCAGCACCCCTGAGTGGGGGGACACTGAAGCTTTCTTT
once	TRBV9	TRBJ2-3	-	CASSEAILTGTTDTQYF	TGTGCCAGCAGTGAAGCCATACTAACGGGGACCACAGATACGCAGTATTTT
-	TRBV19	TRBJ1-5	TRBD1	CASSTRDSINQPQHF	TGTGCCAGTAGTACCCGGGACAGCATAAATCAGCCCCAGCATTTT
-	TRBV2	TRBJ2-5	-	CASRRGEETQYF	TGTGCCAGCCGGAGGGGGGAGGAGACCCAGTACTTC
many	TRBV11-2	TRBJ2-7	-	CASSLPIAAEQYF	TGTGCCAGCAGCTTACCCATTGCCGCCGAGCAGTACTTC
once	TRBV29-1	TRBJ2-2	-	CSVGIANTGELFF	TGCAGCGTTGGGATAGCGAACACCGGGGAGCTGTTTTTT
-	TRBV7-9	TRBJ2-7	-	CASSSFRDATYEQYF	TGTGCCAGCAGCTCCTTCCGGGACGCTACCTACGAGCAGTACTTC
-	TRBV2	TRBJ2-5	TRBD2	CASIDRLAGQETQYF	TGTGCCAGCATTGACAGGCTAGCGGGTCAAGAGACCCAGTACTTC
-	TRBV19	TRBJ1-2	-	CASGRLMPVSYAF	TGTGCCAGTGGGAGACTGATGCCCGTGAGCTACGCCTTC
-	TRBV5-1	TRBJ2-5	-	CASSLEAVETQYF	TGCGCCAGCAGCTTGGAGGCAGTTGAGACCCAGTACTTC
once	TRBV2	TRBJ2-7	TRBD1	CASSSGTGSSYEQYF	TGTGCCAGCAGTTCCGGGACAGGGAGCTCCTACGAGCAGTACTTC
-	TRBV20-1	TRBJ2-7	TRBD1	CSARDDYVTGSSYEQYF	TGCAGTGCTAGAGATGATTATGTGACAGGGAGCTCCTACGAGCAGTACTTC
-	TRBV7-7	TRBJ2-1	-	CASSPQGSYNEQFF	TGTGCCAGCAGCCCCCAGGGTTCCTACAATGAGCAGTTCTTC
many	TRBV20-1	TRBJ1-1	-	CSAYRGFNTEAFF	TGCAGTGCTTATAGGGGGTTCAACACTGAAGCTTTCTTT
-	TRBV19	TRBJ2-7	-	CASSEAGLNIPTSYEQYF	TGTGCCAGTAGTGAAGCAGGGTTGAACATACCTACATCCTACGAGCAGTACTTC
few	TRBV29-1	TRBJ2-3	TRBD1	CSAGTVGPDTQYF	TGCAGCGCTGGGACAGTAGGGCCAGATACGCAGTATTTT
-	TRBV19	TRBJ2-3	-	CASSMSTRASDTQYF	TGTGCCAGTAGTATGTCCACGCGGGCGTCAGATACGCAGTATTTT
many	TRBV11-2	TRBJ2-2	TRBD1	CASSLDRALGTGELFF	TGTGCCAGCAGCTTGGACAGGGCCCTCGGGACCGGGGAGCTGTTTTTT
-	TRBV20-1	TRBJ2-7	-	CSARSEERGLYEQYF	TGCAGTGCTCGATCCGAGGAGAGAGGACTTTACGAGCAGTACTTC
medium-sized	TRBV7-9	TRBJ2-5	-	CASSRGYQETQYF	TGTGCCAGCAGCCGTGGGTACCAAGAGACCCAGTACTTC
many	TRBV7-2	TRBJ1-1	-	CASSLFREAFF	TGTGCCAGCAGCTTATTTCGGGAAGCTTTCTTT
many	TRBV5-1	TRBJ2-7	-	CASSPRDPSIYEQYF	TGCGCCAGCAGCCCCCGGGACCCGTCCATTTACGAGCAGTACTTC
-	TRBV5-1	TRBJ2-7	-	CASSLDVRGTYEQYF	TGCGCCAGCAGCTTGGACGTTCGGGGTACATACGAGCAGTACTTC
many	TRBV30	TRBJ1-2	-	CAWSVHREGGYTF	TGTGCCTGGAGTGTACACAGGGAGGGGGGCTACACCTTC
-	TRBV2	TRBJ1-3	TRBD1	CASSSTGGGNTIYF	TGTGCCAGCAGCTCCACAGGGGGTGGAAACACCATATATTTT